This T cell receptor (beta chain) originates from a study of T cells in Graves' hyperthyroidism and ophthalmopathy. Study results and caveats: A model using 13 V-J features told ophthalmopathy apart from stable hyperthyroidism.

This clonotype was observed many times. The antigen remains undetermined. Amplification of TCR beta CDR3 regions used RNA as the template. The HTBI primer set drove a first-round RT-PCR of the TCR CDR3. TCRdb redid the calling of the multiplex PCR reads with MiXCR, one entry per CDR3 protein. The sample lists roughly 560,000 distinct CDR3 sequences; about 14% were seen once. The trim removed 4 bases at V and 5 bases at J, leaving 10 bases unmatched. Per the germline V gene, CDR1 is MNHNS and CDR2 is SASEGT. The CDR3 runs to 16 residues. Uncontrolled infection, other autoimmune disease, pregnancy or lactation disqualified patients from enrolment.

The receptor was isolated from a woman between 40 and 50 years old with Graves' ophthalmopathy. The genes are TRBV6-1 and TRBJ2-5; 10 positions match TRBD1. Sequencing was performed on blood. The CDR3 bases are TGTGCCAGCAGTGGCGCGACAGGGGGCTTCGGGGAGACCCAGTACTTC. Protein sequence: CASSGATGGFGETQYF.